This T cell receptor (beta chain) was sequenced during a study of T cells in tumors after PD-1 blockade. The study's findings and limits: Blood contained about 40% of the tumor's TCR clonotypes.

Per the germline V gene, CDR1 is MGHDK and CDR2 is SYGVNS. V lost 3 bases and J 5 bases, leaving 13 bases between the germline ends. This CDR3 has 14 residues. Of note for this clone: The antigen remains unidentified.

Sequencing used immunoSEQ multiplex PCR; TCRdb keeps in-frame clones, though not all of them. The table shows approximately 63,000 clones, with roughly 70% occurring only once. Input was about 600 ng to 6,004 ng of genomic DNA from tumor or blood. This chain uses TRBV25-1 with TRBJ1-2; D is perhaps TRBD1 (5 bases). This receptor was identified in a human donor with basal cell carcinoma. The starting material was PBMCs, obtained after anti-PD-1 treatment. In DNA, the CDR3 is TGTGCCAGCAGTGATTCCGGGACTGATTATGGCTACACCTTC. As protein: CASSDSGTDYGYTF.